Listed here are 14 T cell receptor beta chains from one sample, sequenced in a study of regulatory T cells in long-lasting Graves disease. Time point noted: newly diagnosed GD, antithyroid drugs for less than 3 months. Generation of the TCR library employed RNA extracted from PBMCs. Arm-PCR of CDR3 regions and iRepertoire HTBI primers were used to build TCR beta libraries. Via MiXCR, TCRdb re-called the multiplex PCR reads, giving one row per CDR3 protein. This table holds about 400,000 distinct CDR3 sequences, 15% found once. These same data were also listed under a study on T cells in Graves' hyperthyroidism and ophthalmopathy.

The sequenced sample was peripheral blood mononuclear cells (PBMCs), obtained at new diagnosis, from a patient treated with antithyroid drugs. These receptor sequences come from a woman between 40 and 55 years old with Graves disease.

This clonotype has just a few counts. This chain links TRBV7-9 with TRBJ1-1; 7 positions agree with TRBD1. The CDR3 covers 15 residues. V dropped 0 bases and J dropped 8; count of bases not matched to a gene: 9. Germline V gives CDR1 SEHNR, CDR2 FQNEAQ (reference sequence). The CDR3 loop reads CASSLAGTENEEAFF. DNA for the CDR3: TGTGCCAGCAGCTTAGCCGGGACAGAGAATGAAGAAGCTTTCTTT.

This clonotype has just one count. The rearrangement uses TRBV2 and TRBJ1-5; D perhaps matches TRBD1 (5 bases). Trimming removed 3 bases from V and 7 bases from J, with 19 bases in between. The germline V gene has CDR1 SNHLY and CDR2 FYNNEI. The CDR3 runs 16 residues. CDR3 nucleotides: TGTGCCAGCAGTGATGGTAGTGGGGCAGGGAGACAGCCCCAGCATTTT. Translated: CASSDGSGAGRQPQHF. The full variable domain, rest sourced from reference TRBV2 and TRBJ1-5, is EPEVTQTPSHQVTQMGQEVILRCVPISNHLYFYWYRQILGQKVEFLVSFYNNEISEKSEIFDDQFSVERPDGSNFTLKIRSTKLEDSAMYFCASSDGSGAGRQPQHFGDGTRLSIL.

This clonotype was seen ten or more times. V and J are TRBV11-2 and TRBJ2-5; 11 bases are shared with TRBD2. With 5 bases clipped from V and 1 base from J, the junction kept 3 bases outside the gene matches. Germline CDR1 is SGHAT and CDR2 is FQNNGV. CDR3 length: 15 amino acids. In nucleotides, the CDR3 is TGTGCCAGCAGCCCTGGGACTAGCGGCCAAGAGACCCAGTACTTC. Translation: CASSPGTSGQETQYF.

Turning to this clonotype: It may be a read error: a sequence one base away is much more abundant. The V and J genes are TRBV18 and TRBJ1-4, with D unclear. Germline lookup yields CDR1 KGHSH and CDR2 LQKENI. The CDR3 loop spans 13 amino acids. The CDR3 bases are TGTGCCATCTCACCACCGGTGGGTGAAAAACTGTTTTTT. Its translation is CAISPPVGEKLFF.

This clonotype was detected ten times or more. The chain has TRBV28 and TRBJ2-6, with D possibly matching TRBD1 (6 bases). Trimming pared 5 bases from V and 2 bases from J, leaving 13 bases between. Germline-derived CDR1 and CDR2 are MDHEN and SYDVKM. CDR3 length: 16 amino acids. The CDR3 DNA reads TGTGCCAGCAGTGTTACAGGGTTGGCTGGGGCCAACGTCCTGACTTTC. It codes for CASSVTGLAGANVLTF.

This clonotype was counted a few times. This chain links TRBV9 with TRBJ2-3; 7 bases are shared with TRBD1. Germline V gene lookup returns CDR1 SGDLS and CDR2 YYNGEE. Trimming took 3 bases from V and 2 from J; bases not matched to a gene: 6. The CDR3 loop spans 15 amino acids. The CDR3 protein is CASSAPGQPTDTQYF. The CDR3 region has the DNA TGTGCCAGCAGCGCTCCGGGACAGCCCACAGATACGCAGTATTTT.

Concerning this clonotype: Its ends do not fully match the called genes, so a read error is possible. The gene calls are TRBV5-8 and TRBJ1-5; the D gene is possibly TRBD1 (5 bases). The CDR3 sequence is 15 residues long. Germline values: CDR1 SGHTS, CDR2 YDEGEE. The CDR3 sequence: CANSQGTDSNQPQHF. The CDR3 DNA follows: TGTGCCAACAGCCAAGGGACTGATAGCAATCAGCCCCAGCATTTT.

This clonotype was counted at least ten times. V gene TRBV19 combines with J gene TRBJ1-5; no clear D. Trimming left V 5 bases short and J 5 bases short, with 16 bases between. This CDR3 region has 15 residues. Germline CDR1 is LNHDA and CDR2 is SQIVND (reference sequence). In nucleotides, the CDR3 is TGTGCCAGTAGTCTTCGTGGTGTTGGGCATCAGCCCCAGCATTTT. The encoded protein is CASSLRGVGHQPQHF.

This clonotype was found a few times. The chain carries TRBV11-2 and TRBJ2-1; 10 bases are a match to TRBD2. The germline CDR1 and CDR2 sequences are SGHAT and FQNNGV. Trimming cost V 0 bases and J 0 bases; bases outside gene matches: 11. This CDR3 spans 20 amino acids. The CDR3 reads CASSLDLPGASGSSYNEQFF. CDR3 coding DNA: TGTGCCAGCAGCTTAGATCTGCCCGGGGCTAGCGGGAGCTCCTACAATGAGCAGTTCTTC.

This clonotype appeared a few times. It differs at one base from a far larger clone, so likely a read error. This chain uses TRBV2 with TRBJ2-1, with D possibly being TRBD1 (7 bases). The tail of the sequence fits TRBJ2-7 better, so the J call may be wrong. Germline V gene sequence: CDR1 SNHLY, CDR2 FYNNEI. The CDR3 is 13 residues long. DNA of the CDR3: TGTGCCAACAGCTTCAGGGGGGAAGGCGAGCAGTACTTC. It encodes CANSFRGEGEQYF.

This clonotype was observed at least ten times. This chain uses TRBV29-1 with TRBJ2-1; D is unresolved. V dropped 0 bases and J dropped 4 bases, with 13 bases sitting between them. Germline CDR1 reads SQVTM; CDR2 reads ANQGSEA. This CDR3 contains 15 residues. DNA for the CDR3: TGCAGCGTTGAAGATCGTCAGGCAGCGTACAATGAGCAGTTCTTC. It translates to CSVEDRQAAYNEQFF.

V and J are TRBV6-1 and TRBJ2-1; D gene uncertain. Between the trimmed V and J ends, which lost 8 bases and 9 bases, there was a span of 14 bases. Germline V lookup: CDR1 MNHNS, CDR2 SASEGT. The CDR3 is made up of 12 amino acids. The CDR3 nucleotides are TGTGCCAGCGGACCTCGGGTAGGTGAGCAGTTCTTC. Translation: CASGPRVGEQFF.

This clonotype was seen a few times. V is TRBV7-9 and J is TRBJ2-5; D is undetermined. The V and J ends lost 1 base and 7 bases respectively, with 7 bases between them. The CDR3 is made up of 12 amino acids. Germline CDR1 is SEHNR and CDR2 is FQNEAQ (reference sequence). In DNA form, the CDR3 reads TGTGCCAGCAGCTTAGTGGAGTGGACCCAGTACTTC. Encoded protein: CASSLVEWTQYF.

V usage is TRBV27 and J usage is TRBJ1-4; unclear D gene. In germline, CDR1 is MNHEY, CDR2 SMNVEV (reference sequence). Trimming left V 6 bases short and J 2 bases short, with 19 bases between. This CDR3 has 17 residues. This chain's CDR3 is CASSSHRKAGTNEKLFF. CDR3 sequence (DNA): TGTGCCAGCAGCTCCCATCGAAAGGCGGGCACTAATGAAAAACTGTTTTTT.